The sequence of this T cell receptor beta chain was determined in a study of regulatory T cells in long-lasting Graves disease. Time point reported: newly diagnosed GD, antithyroid drugs for less than 3 months. PBMC-extracted RNA yielded the TCR library. The patients were drawn from one endocrinology department in Xi'an, China. Germline CDR1 is DFQATT and CDR2 is SNEGSKA (reference sequence). V lost 2 bases, J lost 10 bases, and 9 bases stayed unmatched. The CDR3 loop spans 13 amino acids. This clonotype came up a few times. Because the CDR3 is missing its conserved closing phenylalanine or tryptophan, this is likely a read error. Libraries of TCR beta came from iRepertoire HTBI primers plus Arm-PCR of CDR3 regions. TCRdb reprocessed the multiplex PCR reads via MiXCR and lists one record per CDR3 protein. The sample lists around 500,000 distinct CDR3 sequences, about 11% occurring once. These data were also filed under a second study, of T cells in Graves' hyperthyroidism and ophthalmopathy.

The starting material was peripheral blood mononuclear cells (PBMCs), obtained at new diagnosis, from a patient treated with antithyroid drugs. The sequence was collected from a woman between 25 and 40 years old with Graves disease. The rearrangement joins TRBV20-1 to TRBJ1-1, with 8 bases matching TRBD1. The CDR3 coding sequence is TGCAGTGCTAGACAGGGGGCAGGTCGGGGAGCTTTCCTT. It encodes CSARQGAGRGAFL.